The TCR beta chain under discussion was sequenced for a study of cytomegalovirus exposure and HLA in healthy donors. Overall study results and limits: TCR beta sequences reportedly predicted most subjects' HLA-A and HLA-B alleles accurately. Analyses of presence/absence relied on an assumption of roughly uniform sequencing depth across donors. With DRB1 most and HLA-C fewest, TCR association rates differed between HLA loci in a later analysis.

Primers: 60 Vbeta forward and 13 Jbeta reverse. Sequenced by immunoSEQ multiplex PCR; TCRdb stores in-frame clones only, minus some. Counted here are over 100,000 clones, under 80% occurring once; the ten biggest clones make up approximately 7.7%. Note on this clone: Its antigen is unknown.

The CDR3 totals 12 residues. Germline loops: CDR1 SGHTA, CDR2 FQGNSA. Trimming removed 6 bases at V and 7 bases at J, with 12 bases between. The TCR originated in a woman aged 45-65 years in good health and CMV-seropositive. The material sequenced was PBMCs. The chain links TRBV7-2 to TRBJ1-2; D possibly corresponds to TRBD1 (6 bases). The CDR3 DNA is TGTGCCAGCAGGGCTACAGGGAGTGGCTACACCTTC. Protein: CASRATGSGYTF.